Following are 28 T cell receptor beta chains from one sample sequenced in a study of T cell changes during pregnancy in multiple sclerosis (dated by TCRdb to the late 2010s). The library was built by means of the immunoSEQ multiplex PCR assay. TCRdb limited this immuneACCESS table to in-frame rearrangements with V and J called. A share of clones is missing; checked studies link under half to unresolved V genes, and the rest is unexplained. Here the sample has tens of thousands of clones; 80% to 90% occur a single time. The ten top clones hold about 1% of the sample. The sequences come from peripheral blood, collected in the first trimester of pregnancy. The receptors were gathered from a female donor in good health, enrolled as a control in a pregnancy study.

Details on this clone: The sample carries other DNA sequences with the same CDR3. This chain connects TRBV5-1 to TRBJ2-3; TRBD2 might be the D (6 bases). The CDR3 sequence is 14 residues long. In germline, CDR1 is SGHRS, CDR2 YFSETQ. Trimming cost V 0 bases and J 1 base, with 6 bases left between them. In DNA form, the CDR3 reads TGCGCCAGCAGCTTGGCTAGCGGCACAGATACGCAGTATTTT. Protein sequence: CASSLASGTDTQYF.

The DNA for the CDR3 is TGTGCCAGCAGCTTGGCAGGGATCTCCTACGAGCAGTACTTC. Translated, it gives CASSLAGISYEQYF. V is TRBV5-6 and J is TRBJ2-7; a weak D match, TRBD1 (5 bases). The ends were cut back, 0 bases at V and 0 bases at J, with 7 bases in the middle. This CDR3 contains 14 residues. Germline assignment: CDR1 SGHDT and CDR2 YYEEEE. The full variable domain, completed using reference TRBV5-6 and TRBJ2-7, is DAGVTQSPTHLIKTRGQQVTLRCSPKSGHDTVSWYQQALGQGPQFIFQYYEEEERQRGNFPDRFSGHQFPNYSSELNVNALLLGDSALYLCASSLAGISYEQYFGPGTRLTVT.

The V call is TRBV6-6, the J call TRBJ1-4; a possible D gene is TRBD1 (6 bases). The CDR3 runs to 14 residues. The V gene's germline CDR1 is MNHNY and CDR2 SVGAGI (reference sequence). V lost 0 bases and J lost 11, with 13 bases in between. The CDR3 region has the DNA TGTGCCAGCAGTTACTCAGGGGAGGGGGATAAACTGTTTTTT. As protein: CASSYSGEGDKLFF.

The chain couples TRBV5-4 to TRBJ2-5, with 12 bases identical to TRBD2. Germline V lookup: CDR1 SGHNT, CDR2 YYREEE (reference sequence). After removal of 0 bases from V and 5 bases from J, the junction contained 5 bases not matched to a gene. The CDR3 length is 16 residues. The CDR3 coding sequence is TGTGCCAGCAGCTTGGGGACTAGCGGGACCGGGGAGACCCAGTACTTC. Translation: CASSLGTSGTGETQYF.

The count of this clone is one. V gene TRBV19 combines with J gene TRBJ1-2, with D perhaps matching TRBD1 (5 bases). CDR1 and CDR2 (germline): LNHDA, SQIVND (reference sequence). The CDR3 extends over 12 amino acids. The V end lost 11 bases, the J end lost 4 bases, and 14 bases lay between the germline ends. Here the CDR3 reads CASRAGLYGYTF. The CDR3 nucleotides read TGTGCCTCCAGGGCAGGGCTCTATGGCTACACCTTC.

The rearrangement links TRBV5-1 to TRBJ1-1, with no clear D. The CDR3 sequence is 15 residues long. The V gene's germline CDR1 is SGHRS and CDR2 YFSETQ. Trimming left V 7 bases short and J 0 bases short, with 16 bases between. The CDR3 here is CASSISTLVNTEAFF. Written as DNA, the CDR3 is TGCGCCAGCTCTATCTCTACCCTTGTGAACACTGAAGCTTTCTTT.

The chain uses TRBV5-6 and TRBJ2-5, with no clear D. The CDR3 is 13 amino acids. V gave up 0 bases and J gave up 2 bases, with 5 bases separating them. Germline V gives CDR1 SGHDT, CDR2 YYEEEE. CDR3 residues: CASSLVRQETQYF. The CDR3 region has the DNA TGTGCCAGCAGCTTGGTTCGGCAAGAGACCCAGTACTTC.

The V call is TRBV5-1, the J call TRBJ1-6; 7 bases fit TRBD1. Germline CDR1 reads SGHRS; CDR2 reads YFSETQ. With 8 bases clipped from V and 7 bases from J, the junction kept 9 bases outside the gene matches. This CDR3 spans 14 amino acids. In nucleotides, the CDR3 is TGCGCCAGTTCACCCGGGACAGTAAATTCACCCCTCCACTTT. As protein: CASSPGTVNSPLHF.

The V call is TRBV5-8, the J call TRBJ1-3, with D perhaps TRBD1 (5 bases). Per germline, CDR1 SGHTS and CDR2 YDEGEE. The CDR3 is made up of 14 amino acids. Trimming stripped 2 bases from V and 0 bases from J, with 6 bases between. The CDR3 DNA follows: TGTGCCAGCAGCTTAACAGGCTCTGGAAACACCATATATTTT. It codes for CASSLTGSGNTIYF. Looking up the rest from reference TRBV5-8 and TRBJ1-3 gives the full variable domain: EAGVTQSPTHLIKTRGQQATLRCSPISGHTSVYWYQQALGLGLQFLLWYDEGEERNRGNFPPRFSGRQFPNYSSELNVNALELEDSALYLCASSLTGSGNTIYFGEGSWLTVV.

The chain is built from TRBV6-5 and TRBJ2-2; D unclear. The V gene lost 2 bases and the J gene lost 2 bases, with 9 bases spanning the gap. Germline V CDR1 and CDR2: MNHEY, SVGAGI. This CDR3 contains 15 residues. The CDR3 DNA is TGTGCCAGCAGTTACACTTTCTTTAACACCGGGGAGCTGTTTTTT. Its translation: CASSYTFFNTGELFF.

The V and J genes are TRBV4-3 and TRBJ2-7; D may be TRBD2 (6 bases). Germline V CDR1 and CDR2: LGHNA, YSLEER. V was shortened by 1 base and J by 1 base, with 8 bases between the two germline ends. The CDR3 sequence is 14 residues long. The CDR3 nucleotides are TGCGCCAGCAGCCAAGTTGGGGGGTCCTACGAGCAGTACTTC. This encodes CASSQVGGSYEQYF.

The CDR3, as DNA: TGTGCCAGCAGCTTAGCTAGCGGGAGGGCCAACTACAATGAGCAGTTCTTC. Amino acid sequence: CASSLASGRANYNEQFF. The rearrangement uses TRBV7-2 and TRBJ2-1, with 11 bases lining up with TRBD2. With 0 bases clipped from V and 3 bases from J, the junction kept 4 bases outside the gene matches. The CDR3 spans 17 residues. Germline V gene sequence: CDR1 SGHTA, CDR2 FQGNSA.

The chain combines TRBV19 with TRBJ1-1; 8 bases fit TRBD1. Germline CDR1 and CDR2: LNHDA and SQIVND (reference sequence). The V and J ends lost 4 bases and 3 bases, in that order; junction bases with no gene match: 10. The CDR3 covers 16 residues. The CDR3 loop is CASSKDREDEDTEAFF. CDR3 DNA: TGTGCCAGTAGTAAGGACAGGGAAGACGAGGACACTGAAGCTTTCTTT.

The chain has TRBV29-1 and TRBJ1-2; D is perhaps TRBD1 (6 bases). The CDR3 is 14 residues long. Germline-derived CDR1 and CDR2 are SQVTM and ANQGSEA. V dropped 6 bases and J dropped 1 base, with 15 bases sitting between them. In nucleotides, the CDR3 is TGCAGCGTGGTGACACAGGGTTTTAACTATGGCTACACCTTC. Its protein product is CSVVTQGFNYGYTF.

The gene calls are TRBV28 and TRBJ2-5, with 8 bases matching TRBD1. Trimming at V came to 2 bases and at J to 4 bases, leaving 6 bases not matched to a gene. Germline loops: CDR1 MDHEN, CDR2 SYDVKM. The CDR3 runs 15 residues. The CDR3 is CASSLVGRGLETQYF. Here the CDR3 DNA reads TGTGCCAGCAGTTTAGTCGGCAGGGGGCTAGAGACCCAGTACTTC.

This sequence joins TRBV5-1 and TRBJ1-1, with 9 bases that match TRBD1. CDR3 length equals 15 residues. The germline CDR1 and CDR2 sequences are SGHRS and YFSETQ. Trimming removed 4 bases from V and 4 bases from J; junction bases left unmatched: 8. DNA for the CDR3: TGCGCCAGCAGCACACGACAGGGGGAGGGCACTGAAGCTTTCTTT. Amino acids: CASSTRQGEGTEAFF. The variable domain in full, completed from reference TRBV5-1 and TRBJ1-1, reads KAGVTQTPRYLIKTRGQQVTLSCSPISGHRSVSWYQQTPGQGLQFLFEYFSETQRNKGNFPGRFSGRQFSNSRSEMNVSTLELGDSALYLCASSTRQGEGTEAFFGQGTRLTVV.

This chain uses TRBV14 with TRBJ2-2; no reliable D call. The CDR3 extends over 17 amino acids. From germline, CDR1 is SGHDN and CDR2 FVKESK. V was pared by 1 base and J by 2 bases, with 14 bases between. CDR3 DNA sequence: TGTGCCAGCAGCCAAGGTATATCGGTCCGCAACACCGGGGAGCTGTTTTTT. It translates to CASSQGISVRNTGELFF.

The chain uses TRBV4-1 and TRBJ1-6; weak D call: TRBD1 (5 bases). This CDR3 comprises 16 residues. Per germline, CDR1 MGHRA and CDR2 YSYEKL. Trimming removed 0 bases from V and 9 bases from J, with 15 bases in between. This chain's CDR3 is CASSQDSFRDRSPLHF. CDR3 bases: TGCGCCAGCAGCCAAGATTCGTTCAGGGATCGTTCACCCCTCCACTTT.

The chain is built from TRBV11-2 and TRBJ2-7, with D perhaps matching TRBD1 (7 bases). Trimming took 5 bases from V and 0 from J, leaving 17 bases between them. CDR1 SGHAT and CDR2 FQNNGV come from the germline V gene. The CDR3 runs to 16 residues. The CDR3 loop reads CASSAGQILSSYEQYF. The DNA of the CDR3 is TGTGCCAGCAGCGCGGGACAGATTTTGAGCTCCTACGAGCAGTACTTC. Supplemented by reference TRBV11-2 and TRBJ2-7, the full variable domain reads EAGVAQSPRYKIIEKRQSVAFWCNPISGHATLYWYQQILGQGPKLLIQFQNNGVVDDSQLPKDRFSAERLKGVDSTLKIQPAKLEDSAVYLCASSAGQILSSYEQYFGPGTRLTVT.

The count of this clone is one. The CDR3 sequence is CASSIATGGLYTF. For the CDR3, the DNA is TGTGCCAGTAGTATAGCGACGGGGGGCCTCTACACCTTC. The chain joins TRBV19 to TRBJ1-2; perhaps TRBD1 as D (6 bases). Germline-derived CDR1 and CDR2 are LNHDA and SQIVND (reference sequence). CDR3 length: 13 amino acids. V dropped 1 base and J dropped 10 bases, with 13 bases sitting between them.

The chain has TRBV25-1 and TRBJ1-2; 10 bases are a match to TRBD1. V trimming: 5 bases; J trimming: 8 bases; junction bases outside the gene matches: 8. Germline CDR1 MGHDK, CDR2 SYGVNS. This CDR3 has 14 residues. CDR3 nucleotides: TGTGCCAGCAGTTGGGGACAGGGGCGGACCGGCTACACCTTC. Its translation is CASSWGQGRTGYTF.

V is TRBV5-4 and J is TRBJ2-7; TRBD2 matches 10 bases. Germline assignment: CDR1 SGHNT and CDR2 YYREEE (reference sequence). There are 15 residues in the CDR3. Trimming at V came to 1 base and at J to 2 bases, leaving 3 bases not matched to a gene. CDR3 nucleotides: TGTGCCAGCAGCTTGTCACTAGCGGGGCCCTACGAGCAGTACTTC. Translating gives CASSLSLAGPYEQYF.

The rearrangement uses TRBV19 and TRBJ1-1, with D tentatively TRBD1 (6 bases). This CDR3 contains 13 residues. Per germline, CDR1 LNHDA and CDR2 SQIVND (reference sequence). The V end lost 4 bases, the J end lost 1 base, and 7 bases lay between the germline ends. The chain's CDR3 is CASSTTGNTEAFF. The CDR3 nucleotides read TGTGCCAGTAGTACGACAGGGAACACTGAAGCTTTCTTT. Using reference TRBV19 and TRBJ1-1 for the parts outside the CDR3, the full variable domain is DGGITQSPKYLFRKEGQNVTLSCEQNLNHDAMYWYRQDPGQGLRLIYYSQIVNDFQKGDIAEGYSVSREKKESFPLTVTSAQKNPTAFYLCASSTTGNTEAFFGQGTRLTVV.

The chain is built from TRBV19 and TRBJ2-7; TRBD2 matches 13 bases. V was pared by 8 bases and J by 7 bases, with 14 bases of the junction left unmatched. Germline V gene data show CDR1 as LNHDA and CDR2 as SQIVND (reference sequence). CDR3 length equals 16 residues. The CDR3, as DNA: TGTGCCAGTGCTAGGACTAGCGGGGGCCTCAACGGAGAGCAGTACTTC. Its protein is CASARTSGGLNGEQYF.

Remarks on this clone: The junction departs from the called germline gene at one end, perhaps through a read error. The chain uses TRBV7-9 and TRBJ1-3; 8 nucleotides match TRBD1. This CDR3 region has 18 residues. Germline V gene sequence: CDR1 SEHNR, CDR2 FQNEAQ (reference sequence). The CDR3 DNA reads as TGTGCCAGCAGCCCCACACGGATAGGGACAGGCTTTGGAGACACCATATATTTT. Encoded protein: CASSPTRIGTGFGDTIYF.

V gene TRBV19 combines with J gene TRBJ1-5; no reliable D call. V was shortened by 3 bases and J by 3 bases, with 6 bases between the two germline ends. Germline V gene data show CDR1 as LNHDA and CDR2 as SQIVND (reference sequence). The CDR3 runs 13 residues. The CDR3 spells CASSMQINQPQHF. CDR3 sequence (DNA): TGTGCCAGTAGTATGCAGATCAATCAGCCCCAGCATTTT.

The V and J genes are TRBV6-5 and TRBJ2-3, with 11 bases matching TRBD2. Germline CDR1 MNHEY, CDR2 SVGAGI. CDR3 size: 12 residues. V lost 7 bases, J lost 13 bases, and 7 bases stayed unmatched. The CDR3 loop reads CASKLAGGPEYF. CDR3 sequence (DNA): TGTGCCAGCAAGCTAGCGGGGGGCCCAGAGTATTTT.

This rearrangement joins TRBV19 to TRBJ1-4, with a possible D match to TRBD1 (5 bases). CDR1 and CDR2 (germline): LNHDA, SQIVND (reference sequence). V lost 1 base to trimming and J lost 7 bases, with 13 bases between them. The CDR3 is 15 amino acids. CDR3 nucleotides: TGTGCCAGTAGTATAGCGCGGCAGGGTGCTGAAAAACTGTTTTTT. It is translated as CASSIARQGAEKLFF.